This note documents a single T cell receptor beta chain sequence. Its antigen specificity is not known. No qualities accompany the bases; no much larger clone lies one base away. TCRbeta CDR3 regions were amplified from genomic DNA by means of the immunoSEQ Assay, a bias-controlled multiplex PCR. As for the authors' bioinformatics: Within the assay, amplification of reference gene primers was used to estimate how many nucleated cells each sample contained. To quantify the absolute abundance of each unique TCRbeta CDR3 rearrangement, sequence reads were collapsed and filtered. For each sample, productive Simpson clonality was calculated by taking the square root of Simpson's diversity index across productive rearrangements. In TCRdb, the immuneACCESS table is reduced to in-frame sequences with V and J assigned. These tables do not hold every clone; where another copy was compared, an unresolved V gene accounts for under half, and the others remain unexplained. D and trimming were read from the DNA, whereas the V and J calls and clone size are those reported in that table. The table for this sample lists around 300,000 clones; around 82% of them were counted only once. The ten largest account for around 3% of the sample.

Each collaborating institution followed its own protocols to collect whole blood in K2EDTA tubes. For TCRbeta analysis, collaborators shipped samples in one of three forms: frozen whole blood, isolated PBMCs, or DNA extracted from either of those sample types. The sample belongs to a study of blood T cell repertoires in COVID-19 (dated by TCRdb to about 2020). Some background on the complete study: Samples from collaborators originated in the United States, Italy and Spain and spanned both the acute and convalescent phases of COVID-19. The prospective study material was composed of cDNA or gDNA derived from T cells, B-cell-depleted T cells, or PBMCs. The samples were drawn from two sources: the first 160 participants of the ongoing ImmuneRACE study, and 950 to 1,500 subjects contributed by 6 global collaborators. Where available, HLA class I and class II types were taken from metadata supplied by the sample provider and were not determined by assay-based typing. The repertoires were released in a freely available public database intended as a resource for research on the immune response to SARS-CoV-2. A de-identified subject ID, COVID-19 status, age in years and sex were almost always included in the sample metadata. The dataset comprised deeply sampled blood TCRbeta repertoires from subjects exposed to, actively infected with, or recovered from COVID-19.

From the germline V gene, CDR1 is SGHTA and CDR2 is FQGTGA. Spanning cysteine to phenylalanine, the CDR3 consists of 14 amino acids. Here the CDR3 DNA is all that survives: 42 bases in frame from base 1. Trimming accounts for 6 bases at V and 3 bases at J, while the number of junction bases matched to no gene is 4. Broad study findings and their caveats: The amount of clinical and demographic metadata varied by source and participant and was provided uncurated.

The sample was peripheral blood. Here the chain combines TRBV7-3 and TRBJ2-7; the central 11 bases match TRBD1. This receptor was obtained from a man aged 25-45 years with active or convalescent COVID-19. The nucleotide sequence reads TGTGCCAGCAGACCCGGGACAGGGGGCTACGAGCAGTACTTC. The translation is CASRPGTGGYEQYF.